This T cell receptor beta chain was found in a study of T cell responses to AZD1222 COVID-19 vaccine. Clones were sequenced by immunoSEQ multiplex PCR, and TCRdb holds only the in-frame ones, with some missing. The table records more than 110,000 clones, over 75% of them present only once. The TCR comes from an adult in good health. The input for sequencing was peripheral blood, taken on day 0 of AZD1222 vaccination.

In nucleotides, the CDR3 is TGTGCCAGCAATATACAGGGTGGGGGTTCACCCCTCCACTTT. Protein sequence: CASNIQGGGSPLHF. The chain uses TRBV2 and TRBJ1-6; the D gene is possibly TRBD1 (6 bases). V gave up 7 bases and J gave up 9 bases, with 16 bases separating them. The length of the CDR3 is 14 residues. Germline V gene lookup returns CDR1 SNHLY and CDR2 FYNNEI.